The clone carrying this T cell receptor beta chain was picked up a small number of times. This specimen comes from a study of response to subunit inactivated influenza vaccine. Germline V gene data show CDR1 as SGDLS and CDR2 as YYNGEE. This CDR3 has 15 residues. The V and J ends lost 3 bases and 7 bases respectively, with 17 bases between them. TCRdb recomputed calls from the RT-PCR reads with MiXCR, one row per CDR3 protein. The sample lists around 570,000 distinct CDR3 sequences, roughly 12% occurring once. The sample was also linked to a second study, of T cells expressing NK-cell markers. From that report: What made the TCR beta cDNA was 5'RACE template switching with UMIs. The study drew TCR beta repertoires from sorted CD3+CD56+NKG2C+, CD3+CD56+NKG2C- and CD3+CD56-NKG2C+ T cells. These clonotypes additionally ranked first within the CD3+CD56-NKG2C+ fraction of four donors.

The chain links TRBV9 to TRBJ2-1, with D possibly being TRBD1 or TRBD2 (5 bases each). Sequencing was performed on PBMCs from blood, taken on the day of vaccination. This clonotype was obtained from a man aged 50 or older who received an inactivated influenza vaccine. The CDR3 reads CASSGRDPLLNEQFF. CDR3 in DNA: TGTGCCAGCAGCGGCCGGGACCCTCTCTTAAATGAGCAGTTCTTC.